This T cell receptor (beta chain) was sequenced in a study of regulatory T cells in long-lasting Graves disease (dated by TCRdb to about 2021). In terms of the full investigation: Patients with newly diagnosed Graves' disease had been on antithyroid drugs for under 3 months. Patients with persistent Graves' disease were compared with patients with newly diagnosed Graves' disease using TCR sequencing and RNA sequencing of peripheral blood. A total of around 35 samples underwent TCR sequencing: around 13 from persistent and roughly 20 from newly diagnosed Graves' disease patients. The study took place in China and was registered as a clinical trial.

Receptor amplification or capture employed multiplex PCR. The sequencer listed for this sample is Illumina HiSeq 4000. iRepertoire HTBI primers and Arm-PCR amplification of CDR3 regions were used to construct TCR beta libraries. Before sequencing, the PCR products underwent gel purification. The authors' pipeline ran thus. Gene usage analysis of CDR3 amino acid clonotypes used the 62 TRBV and about 14 TRBJ segments found across samples. Filtered high-quality paired reads were merged into contigs using COPE and FqMerger. BLAST was used to align contigs to IMGT TRBV, TRBD and TRBJ reference genes, and CDR3 was defined according to IMGT. Any clonotype with a frequency above 0.1% was counted as a highly expanded clone. Repertoire diversity was measured by Shannon entropy, and V-J evenness by the Gini coefficient. Clonotypes shared by more than one individual were considered public. The public reads were quality trimmed at Q25 with fastp and then assembled into clones with MiXCR by TCRdb, keeping productive beta chains. Here each entry gathers all rows of one CDR3 protein and keeps the most common genes and DNA. TCRdb, rather than the study authors, made the V and J calls. The sample records about 450,000 distinct CDR3 sequences, roughly 15% of which are singletons. The ten largest clones add up to about 10% of the sample.

What the authors observed across the whole study: Because the primary lesion, thyroid tissue, could not be accessed, the study looked at peripheral blood alone. The authors noted that the small sample size was a limitation that may lower accuracy. TRBV28, TRBJ1-2 and TRBJ2-5 were preferentially used in persistent disease, while TRBV20-1 and TRBJ2-1 were favored in newly diagnosed disease. Sequencing and analysis were limited to the TCR beta chain. Patients with persistent disease shared more public clonotypes (about 3,000) than newly diagnosed patients did (approximately 990). Compared with newly diagnosed patients, patients with persistent Graves' disease had lower TCR Shannon entropy and fewer highly expanded clones, which suggests clonal expansion.

Taken with the paper, the label for time point translates to: newly diagnosed GD, antithyroid drugs for less than 3 months. For both TCR sequencing and RNA sequencing, RNA was extracted from PBMCs using TRIzol. The diagnosis of Graves' disease followed American Thyroid Association guidelines. Patients for the study were recruited at an endocrinology department in Xi'an, China. Each patient gave 8.5 to 9.5 milliliters of peripheral blood, collected in an EDTA anticoagulant tube. PBMCs were isolated by Ficoll Paque Plus density gradient separation without further T cell sorting. An Agilent 2100 Bioanalyzer and agarose gel were used to assess RNA quality, and a NanoDrop 2000 was used to measure RNA concentration. From V the trimming removes 1 base and from J it removes 0 bases, while the gene matches leave 16 bases of the junction unaccounted for. Reading from cysteine to phenylalanine, the CDR3 counts 22 amino acids. Kept here is only the CDR3 DNA, which spans 66 bases and is read in frame from base 1.

Ten or more counts support this clonotype. It lacks a known antigen. Base qualities are not at hand, and no much larger clone is one base apart. These data also featured in a second study, about T cells in Graves' hyperthyroidism and ophthalmopathy. That second publication adds: Stable Graves' hyperthyroidism was defined as the absence of progression to ophthalmopathy over 18 months of follow-up. Hyperthyroidism patients were newly diagnosed, with disease duration under 2 months, and aged 18 to 65 years. Any patient with an uncontrolled infection, another autoimmune disease, pregnancy or lactation was excluded. Clinical symptoms, serum thyroxine and TRAb, thyroid ultrasound, and orbital computed tomography formed the basis for the diagnoses. For the first round of RT-PCR on the TCR CDR3, the HTBI primer set was used together with the Qiagen OneStep RT-PCR kit. Most expanded thyroid clonotypes (frequency above 0.001) were also detected in blood, a finding suggesting that blood repertoires may reflect thyroid immune responses. A model built on a 13 V-J signature distinguished ophthalmopathy from stable hyperthyroidism, reaching about 89% sensitivity and 81.08% specificity in cross-validation and 80%/75% in testing. During validation, the model predicted progression to ophthalmopathy a median of about 6.5 months ahead of onset, with just under 71% sensitivity and 72% to 80% specificity. To identify TCR V-J signatures that set the groups apart, the researchers used a discovery cohort of 100 patients, made up of around 40 with Graves' ophthalmopathy and about 55 with stable Graves' hyperthyroidism. Prospective prediction of ophthalmopathy was tested in an independent validation cohort of fewer than 20 hyperthyroidism patients and around 16 patients who later progressed to ophthalmopathy. The roughly 100 discovery patients were divided at random into training and test sets in a 7:3 ratio. The study also compared thyroid tissue and blood T-cell repertoires from roughly six Graves' hyperthyroidism patients. Following sampling, methimazole starting at 30 mg daily was given to hyperthyroidism patients, and high-dose intravenous methylprednisolone was given to ophthalmopathy patients. Libraries were constructed in a second round of multiplex PCR, after which size selection and purification were performed. Libraries were sequenced paired-end with 100 bp reads on an Illumina HiSeq2000. Raw data were processed with SOAPnuke, discarding reads with adapters, uncalled bases, mean Phred below 15, or no exact constant-primer or identifier match. High-quality paired reads were merged with COPE v1.2.5, and unique nucleotide sequences were defined as clonotypes. Clonotypes were aligned to IMGT TRBV, TRBD and TRBJ reference segments using MiTCR v1.1. The analysis was restricted to V-J combinations with a frequency above 0.0001, which together covered 99% to 99.2% of the repertoires. A TCS score was defined as the ratio of F50 (clonal expansion) to E x V (chaos), with BLOSUM62-based TCRdist applied between CDR3 peptides within each V-J. Welch's t-statistics and random forest reduced 500 to 650 V-J features to 13, which were used in a naive Bayes classifier (R e1071). No statistical method was used to set the sample size in advance, and investigators knew the group allocation. According to the paper, TCR Vbeta CDR3 sequencing was carried out on roughly 130 peripheral blood samples, which came from 40 to 45 ophthalmopathy, around 74 hyperthyroidism and approximately 17 progressor patients.

This receptor chain uses TRBV12-3 or TRBV12-4 and TRBJ2-2; the central 11 bases match TRBD2. Sequencing used peripheral blood mononuclear cells (PBMCs), obtained at new diagnosis, from a patient treated with antithyroid drugs. The origin of this receptor is a woman aged 25 to 45 with Graves disease. Donor details come from another sample of the same person, matched by shared clones. This receptor has the CDR3 CASSLVRELAGVGNPNTGELFF. DNA sequence: TGTGCCAGCAGTTTAGTTCGAGAACTAGCGGGAGTGGGAAACCCGAACACCGGGGAGCTGTTTTTT.